These 6 T cell receptor beta chains share one sample of origin, sequenced in a study of cytomegalovirus exposure and HLA in healthy donors. With 60 Vbeta and 13 Jbeta primers, the PCR was carried out. Libraries were prepared by immunoSEQ multiplex PCR; TCRdb keeps only in-frame clonotypes and omits some of them. In total, the table holds around 140,000 clones. Sequencing was carried out using PBMCs. Receptors were obtained from a woman under 30 in good health and CMV-seronegative.

The J gene is TRBJ1-2, the V gene TRBV7-9; D not certain. CDR1 and CDR2 (germline): SEHNR, FQNEAQ (reference sequence). The V and J ends lost 1 base and 2 bases respectively, with 5 bases between them. The CDR3 has 13 amino acids. DNA of the CDR3: TGTGCCAGCAGCTTAGGAGTGAACTATGGCTACACCTTC. This gives the protein CASSLGVNYGYTF.

The rearrangement links TRBV6-5 to TRBJ1-2; weak D call: TRBD1 (6 bases). V gave up 2 bases and J gave up 4 bases, with 14 bases separating them. Germline lookup yields CDR1 MNHEY and CDR2 SVGAGI. The CDR3 runs to 15 residues. CDR3 DNA sequence: TGTGCCAGCAGTTACGATGGGGGCGACCCCTATGGCTACACCTTC. It encodes CASSYDGGDPYGYTF.

Here the CDR3 reads CASSQNRQGGLETQYF. As DNA, the CDR3 is TGCGCCAGCAGCCAAAATAGACAGGGCGGTTTGGAGACCCAGTACTTC. This rearrangement joins TRBV4-1 to TRBJ2-5, with TRBD1 matching 7 bases. Germline V gene sequence: CDR1 MGHRA, CDR2 YSYEKL. The junction had 11 bases not matched to a gene; V was cut back by 2 bases and J by 5 bases. This CDR3 spans 16 amino acids.

CDR3 DNA sequence: TGTGCCAGCAGCCCGCAGGCAGGGGCCACTGAAGCTTTCTTT. Its translation is CASSPQAGATEAFF. The rearrangement uses TRBV7-3 and TRBJ1-1; possible D gene TRBD1, 6 bases. This CDR3 contains 14 residues. Trimming stripped 5 bases from V and 4 bases from J, with 14 bases between. Germline V gives CDR1 SGHTA, CDR2 FQGTGA.

This chain uses TRBV7-9 with TRBJ1-2; tentative D call: TRBD1 (5 bases). V lost 1 base to trimming and J lost 2 bases, with 8 bases between them. The germline CDR1 and CDR2 sequences are SEHNR and FQNEAQ (reference sequence). CDR3 length equals 14 residues. CDR3 region: CASSLGRGNYGYTF. For the CDR3, the DNA is TGTGCCAGCAGCTTAGGGCGGGGGAACTATGGCTACACCTTC.

The rearrangement joins TRBV2 to TRBJ1-1, with D uncertain. The germline V and J ends were trimmed by 2 bases and 10 bases, with 8 bases remaining between them. The CDR3 contains 11 residues. Germline-derived CDR1 and CDR2 are SNHLY and FYNNEI. The DNA of the CDR3 is TGTGCCAGCAGTGAATTTATCCCAGCTTTCTTT. As protein: CASSEFIPAFF.